This record concerns one T cell receptor beta chain sequence. The data were obtained in a study of blood T cells in healthy people across ages. For the second PCR, which ran for roughly 6 to 12 cycles, a sample-barcoded 5' primer and a J-beta primer mix were used. MiXCR, applied by TCRdb to the 5' RACE reads, yields one record per CDR3 protein. Among roughly 730,000 distinct CDR3 sequences listed, around 50% were seen once. The CDR3 extends over 17 amino acids. Looked up from germline, CDR1 is SGHTA and CDR2 is FQGNSA. V lost 5 bases, J lost 1 base, and 21 bases lay in between. Donation came from healthy Caucasian individuals in Russia who were aged roughly 6 to 100.

The receptor was derived from a man between 35 and 55 years old in good health. The rearrangement links TRBV7-2 to TRBJ2-7; tentative D call: TRBD1 (5 bases). Sequenced material: blood. In nucleotides, the CDR3 is TGTGCCAGCAGCCCACGCCCACCGCAGCCAGGGTCCTACGAGCAGTACTTC. Amino acid sequence: CASSPRPPQPGSYEQYF.